This T cell receptor (beta chain) came from a study of blood T cell repertoires in COVID-19. Study details: Specimens from acute and convalescent COVID-19 originated in the United States, Italy and Spain. Nucleic acid was either cDNA or gDNA, and it came from T cells, B-cell-depleted T cells, or PBMCs.

V lost 7 bases, J lost 1 base, and 7 bases lay in between. CDR1 is MGHRA, CDR2 YSYEKL, per germline. The CDR3 contains 12 residues. As processed by the authors: Reference gene primer amplification gave estimated nucleated cell counts. Clones were sequenced by immunoSEQ multiplex PCR, and TCRdb holds only the in-frame ones, with some missing. V, J and clone size are those of that table, while D and trimming were read from the DNA. The profile shows around 620,000 clones, about 87% of them singletons. This clonotype originated in a woman aged 18-30 years with acute or convalescent COVID-19. Sequenced input: peripheral blood. The chain couples TRBV4-1 to TRBJ1-1; D remains ambiguous. The CDR3 coding sequence is TGCGCCAGCACTGCGGAGAACACTGAAGCTTTCTTT. Translation: CASTAENTEAFF.